This T cell receptor beta chain was sequenced for a study of CD8 T cells in Susac syndrome. About the research overall: Sequencing included Susac syndrome patients, roughly six of them with active disease and under 10 in remission.

Reverse transcription of 0.5 to 1 ug RNA was performed with random hexamers. In TCRdb, the immunoSEQ multiplex PCR reads were re-called with MiXCR into one record per CDR3 protein. The top ten clones hold about 0.18% of a sample with around 150,000 distinct CDR3 sequences, just under 95% of them seen once. The germline V and J ends were trimmed by 3 bases and 8 bases, with 5 bases remaining between them. The CDR3 has 11 amino acids. The germline CDR1 and CDR2 sequences are SNHLY and FYNNEI. The sequencing sample was made of CD8+ T cells from PBMCs. The chain carries TRBV2 and TRBJ2-1; D gene ambiguous. This TCR derives from a human donor with Susac syndrome. The CDR3 region has the DNA TGTGCCAGCAGTGACGAGGATGAGCAGTTCTTC. It codes for CASSDEDEQFF.